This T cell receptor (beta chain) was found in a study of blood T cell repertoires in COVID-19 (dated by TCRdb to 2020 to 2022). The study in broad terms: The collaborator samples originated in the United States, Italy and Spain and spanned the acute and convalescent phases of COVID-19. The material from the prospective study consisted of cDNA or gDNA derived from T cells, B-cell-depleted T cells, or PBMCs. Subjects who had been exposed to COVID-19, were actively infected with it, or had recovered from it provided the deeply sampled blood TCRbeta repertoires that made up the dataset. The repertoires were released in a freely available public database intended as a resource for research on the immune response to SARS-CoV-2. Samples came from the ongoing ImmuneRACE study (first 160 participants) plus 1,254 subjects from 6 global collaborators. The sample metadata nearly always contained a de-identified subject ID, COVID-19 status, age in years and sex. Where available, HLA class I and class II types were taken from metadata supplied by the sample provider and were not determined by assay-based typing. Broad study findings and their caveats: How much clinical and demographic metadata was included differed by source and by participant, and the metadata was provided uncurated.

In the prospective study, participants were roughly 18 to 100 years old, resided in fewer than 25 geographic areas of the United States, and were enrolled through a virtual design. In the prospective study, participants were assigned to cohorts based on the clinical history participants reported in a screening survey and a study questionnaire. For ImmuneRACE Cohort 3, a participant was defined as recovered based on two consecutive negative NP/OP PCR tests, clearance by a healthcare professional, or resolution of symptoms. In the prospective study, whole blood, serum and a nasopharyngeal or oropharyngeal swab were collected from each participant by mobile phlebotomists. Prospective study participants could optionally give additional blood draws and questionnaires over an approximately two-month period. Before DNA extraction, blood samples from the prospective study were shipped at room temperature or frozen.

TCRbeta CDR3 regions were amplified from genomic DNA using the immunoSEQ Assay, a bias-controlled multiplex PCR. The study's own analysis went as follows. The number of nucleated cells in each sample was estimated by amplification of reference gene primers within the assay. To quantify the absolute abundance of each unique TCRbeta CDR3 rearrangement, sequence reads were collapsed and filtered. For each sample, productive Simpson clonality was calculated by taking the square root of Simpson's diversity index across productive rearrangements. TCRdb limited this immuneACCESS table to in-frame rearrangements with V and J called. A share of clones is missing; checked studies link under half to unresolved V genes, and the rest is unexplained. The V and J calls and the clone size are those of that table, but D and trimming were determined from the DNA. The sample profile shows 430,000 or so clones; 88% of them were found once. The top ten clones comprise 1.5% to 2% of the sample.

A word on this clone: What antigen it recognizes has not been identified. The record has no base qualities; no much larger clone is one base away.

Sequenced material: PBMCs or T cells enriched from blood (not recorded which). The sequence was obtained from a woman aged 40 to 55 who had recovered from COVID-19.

The CDR3 amino acid sequence is: CASSGPSGQPQHF. The DNA sequence reads TGTGCCAGCAGCGGTCCTTCGGGTCAGCCCCAGCATTTT. Rearrangement joined TRBV7-2 to TRBJ1-5; the D gene cannot be named for sure. According to the germline V gene, CDR1 reads SGHTA and CDR2 reads FQGNSA. From its cysteine to its phenylalanine, the CDR3 spans 13 amino acids. Only the CDR3 portion is preserved as DNA: 39 bases, with reading frame beginning at the first base. V is clipped by 5 bases and J by 6 bases, and the sequence between their germline boundaries is 11 bases long.